The rows below give T cell receptor beta chains drawn from one sample of a study of T cell changes during pregnancy in multiple sclerosis. The protocol was immunoSEQ multiplex PCR, while the TCRdb copy is restricted to in-frame clones and leaves out a portion. The data contain some 51,000 clones, approximately 94% of them singletons. Material: CD4+ T cells from peripheral blood mononuclear cells, obtained in the second trimester of pregnancy. These receptors all come from a female donor with multiple sclerosis, enrolled in a pregnancy study. The CDR3 runs from the conserved cysteine through the conserved F or W. The order of the fields is V gene, D gene, J gene, clone size, CDR3 protein, CDR3 DNA. A D gene is named only where the DNA matches it firmly. For some rows the clone size is stated as once, few or many, or as a class when expanded; others skip it.

v_call: TRBV5-4
d_call: TRBD2
j_call: TRBJ2-5
clone_size: NA
cdr3_aa: CASSPGLAPETQYF
cdr3_nt: TGTGCCAGCAGCCCGGGACTAGCCCCAGAGACCCAGTACTTC

v_call: TRBV9
d_call: NA
j_call: TRBJ2-7
clone_size: NA
cdr3_aa: CASSVNPDSLSYEQYF
cdr3_nt: TGTGCCAGCAGCGTAAACCCGGACAGTTTGTCCTACGAGCAGTACTTC

v_call: TRBV18
d_call: NA
j_call: TRBJ1-1
clone_size: few
cdr3_aa: CASSPTELNTEAFF
cdr3_nt: TGTGCCAGCTCACCGACAGAGCTGAACACTGAAGCTTTCTTT

v_call: TRBV7-2
d_call: NA
j_call: TRBJ1-2
clone_size: NA
cdr3_aa: CASSLTGRQRLIDGYTF
cdr3_nt: TGTGCCAGCAGCCTAACCGGACGACAGAGGCTTATTGATGGCTACACCTTC

v_call: TRBV29-1
d_call: TRBD1
j_call: TRBJ1-3
clone_size: NA
cdr3_aa: CSVAGQGNTIYF
cdr3_nt: TGCAGCGTCGCGGGACAGGGAAACACCATATATTTT

v_call: TRBV29-1
d_call: NA
j_call: TRBJ1-2
clone_size: NA
cdr3_aa: CSVQGMRDGYTF
cdr3_nt: TGCAGCGTTCAGGGGATGAGGGATGGCTACACCTTC

v_call: TRBV6-6
d_call: NA
j_call: TRBJ1-2
clone_size: NA
cdr3_aa: CASSSGANYGYTF
cdr3_nt: TGTGCCAGCAGTTCGGGAGCTAACTATGGCTACACCTTC

v_call: TRBV19
d_call: NA
j_call: TRBJ1-2
clone_size: NA
cdr3_aa: CASSRNYGYTF
cdr3_nt: TGTGCCAGTAGCAGAAACTATGGCTACACCTTC

v_call: TRBV19
d_call: TRBD1
j_call: TRBJ1-1
clone_size: NA
cdr3_aa: CASSVGPGTGVVSGAFF
cdr3_nt: TGTGCCAGTAGTGTCGGCCCCGGGACAGGAGTAGTCTCGGGAGCTTTCTTT

v_call: TRBV10-3
d_call: NA
j_call: TRBJ1-1
clone_size: once
cdr3_aa: CATLEQGGYTEAFF
cdr3_nt: TGTGCCACCCTGGAACAGGGAGGGTACACTGAAGCTTTCTTT

v_call: TRBV4-1
d_call: NA
j_call: TRBJ1-2
clone_size: NA
cdr3_aa: CASSQDGNYGYTF
cdr3_nt: TGCGCCAGCAGCCAAGATGGCAACTATGGCTACACCTTC

v_call: TRBV6-1
d_call: TRBD2
j_call: TRBJ2-7
clone_size: NA
cdr3_aa: CASSEVGRLAGGTYEQYF
cdr3_nt: TGTGCCAGCAGTGAAGTCGGGAGACTAGCGGGGGGGACCTACGAGCAGTACTTC

v_call: TRBV6-4
d_call: NA
j_call: TRBJ1-2
clone_size: once
cdr3_aa: CASSDSGGNYGYTF
cdr3_nt: TGTGCCAGCAGTGACTCGGGAGGGAACTATGGCTACACCTTC

v_call: TRBV7-2
d_call: TRBD2
j_call: TRBJ2-2
clone_size: NA
cdr3_aa: CASSRLAANTGELFF
cdr3_nt: TGTGCCAGCAGCCGACTAGCGGCAAACACCGGGGAGCTGTTTTTT

v_call: TRBV18
d_call: TRBD2
j_call: TRBJ2-3
clone_size: NA
cdr3_aa: CASSPSLWASGGTDTQYF
cdr3_nt: TGTGCCAGCTCACCCTCTCTGTGGGCTAGCGGGGGCACAGATACGCAGTATTTT

v_call: TRBV4-2
d_call: NA
j_call: TRBJ1-3
clone_size: NA
cdr3_aa: CASSQLQGSGNTIYF
cdr3_nt: TGTGCCAGCAGCCAACTACAGGGCTCTGGAAACACCATATATTTT

v_call: TRBV4-1
d_call: NA
j_call: TRBJ1-2
clone_size: NA
cdr3_aa: CASSPGGSSNYGYTF
cdr3_nt: TGCGCCAGCAGCCCCGGAGGGAGCAGCAACTATGGCTACACCTTC

v_call: TRBV14
d_call: TRBD2
j_call: TRBJ2-5
clone_size: NA
cdr3_aa: CASSPRDGLAVGETQYF
cdr3_nt: TGTGCCAGCAGTCCCCGGGATGGGCTAGCGGTGGGGGAGACCCAGTACTTC

v_call: TRBV25-1
d_call: NA
j_call: TRBJ2-5
clone_size: NA
cdr3_aa: CASSDLGAQETQYF
cdr3_nt: TGTGCCAGCAGTGACCTTGGAGCCCAAGAGACCCAGTACTTC

v_call: TRBV6-1
d_call: NA
j_call: TRBJ2-1
clone_size: NA
cdr3_aa: CANRATGSYNEQFF
cdr3_nt: TGTGCCAACCGGGCGACGGGGTCCTACAATGAGCAGTTCTTC

v_call: TRBV27
d_call: NA
j_call: TRBJ2-1
clone_size: NA
cdr3_aa: CASSLMAGASFANEQFF
cdr3_nt: TGTGCCAGCAGTTTAATGGCGGGGGCCTCCTTCGCCAATGAGCAGTTCTTC

v_call: TRBV19
d_call: NA
j_call: TRBJ2-3
clone_size: once
cdr3_aa: CASLVRGTDTQYF
cdr3_nt: TGTGCCAGCCTGGTCCGGGGCACAGATACGCAGTATTTT

v_call: TRBV19
d_call: TRBD1
j_call: TRBJ1-1
clone_size: NA
cdr3_aa: CASITDRADEAFF
cdr3_nt: TGTGCCAGTATAACGGACAGGGCTGATGAAGCTTTCTTT

v_call: TRBV6-1
d_call: TRBD1
j_call: TRBJ1-4
clone_size: NA
cdr3_aa: CASSAQPPGQGFSGEKLFF
cdr3_nt: TGTGCCAGCAGTGCCCAACCGCCGGGACAGGGTTTTTCGGGTGAAAAACTGTTTTTT

v_call: TRBV4-2
d_call: TRBD1
j_call: TRBJ1-2
clone_size: NA
cdr3_aa: CASSQGQGKEGYGYTF
cdr3_nt: TGTGCCAGCAGCCAAGGACAGGGTAAGGAGGGCTATGGCTACACCTTC

v_call: TRBV14
d_call: NA
j_call: TRBJ2-5
clone_size: NA
cdr3_aa: CASSQRPTPEQETQYF
cdr3_nt: TGTGCCAGCAGCCAAAGACCCACTCCGGAGCAAGAGACCCAGTACTTC

v_call: TRBV27
d_call: TRBD1
j_call: TRBJ2-7
clone_size: NA
cdr3_aa: CASSATGMSYEQYF
cdr3_nt: TGTGCCAGCAGTGCGACAGGGATGTCCTACGAGCAGTACTTC

v_call: TRBV7-3
d_call: TRBD2
j_call: TRBJ2-3
clone_size: NA
cdr3_aa: CASSYLAGRDTQYF
cdr3_nt: TGTGCCAGCAGTTATTTAGCGGGAAGAGATACGCAGTATTTT

v_call: TRBV7-8
d_call: TRBD2
j_call: TRBJ2-3
clone_size: NA
cdr3_aa: CASSLWSSGGADTQYF
cdr3_nt: TGTGCCAGCAGCTTGTGGTCTAGCGGAGGCGCAGATACGCAGTATTTT

v_call: TRBV2
d_call: NA
j_call: TRBJ1-1
clone_size: NA
cdr3_aa: CASSAHQQGPREAFF
cdr3_nt: TGTGCCAGCAGTGCACACCAACAGGGTCCCCGTGAAGCTTTCTTT

v_call: TRBV5-1
d_call: NA
j_call: TRBJ1-1
clone_size: NA
cdr3_aa: CASSPGLSNTEAFF
cdr3_nt: TGCGCCAGCAGCCCGGGACTGTCCAACACTGAAGCTTTCTTT

v_call: TRBV27
d_call: NA
j_call: TRBJ2-7
clone_size: NA
cdr3_aa: CASRYRETNEQYF
cdr3_nt: TGTGCCAGTCGGTACAGGGAAACGAACGAGCAGTACTTC

v_call: TRBV4-3
d_call: NA
j_call: TRBJ2-2
clone_size: NA
cdr3_aa: CASSPAGANTGELFF
cdr3_nt: TGCGCCAGCAGCCCCGCAGGGGCGAACACCGGGGAGCTGTTTTTT

v_call: TRBV19
d_call: NA
j_call: TRBJ2-1
clone_size: NA
cdr3_aa: CASRNSGWMYNEQFF
cdr3_nt: TGTGCCAGCCGTAACTCAGGGTGGATGTACAATGAGCAGTTCTTC

v_call: TRBV5-8
d_call: NA
j_call: TRBJ1-1
clone_size: NA
cdr3_aa: CASSQGPGTEAFF
cdr3_nt: TGTGCCAGCAGCCAGGGCCCGGGCACTGAAGCTTTCTTT

v_call: TRBV2
d_call: NA
j_call: TRBJ2-5
clone_size: NA
cdr3_aa: CASSPEALEETQYF
cdr3_nt: TGTGCCAGCAGCCCAGAGGCATTAGAAGAGACCCAGTACTTC

v_call: TRBV7-2
d_call: TRBD1
j_call: TRBJ2-2
clone_size: NA
cdr3_aa: CATLGTGATGELFF
cdr3_nt: TGTGCAACTTTAGGGACAGGGGCCACCGGGGAGCTGTTTTTT

v_call: TRBV11-3
d_call: TRBD2
j_call: TRBJ2-1
clone_size: NA
cdr3_aa: CASSSRLAGGRDEQFF
cdr3_nt: TGTGCCAGCAGCTCGAGACTAGCGGGGGGCAGGGATGAGCAGTTCTTC

v_call: TRBV9
d_call: NA
j_call: TRBJ1-4
clone_size: NA
cdr3_aa: CASSVGRGTAEKLFF
cdr3_nt: TGTGCCAGCAGCGTAGGTAGGGGGACGGCCGAAAAACTGTTTTTT

v_call: TRBV7-9
d_call: NA
j_call: TRBJ1-4
clone_size: NA
cdr3_aa: CASSLEHAGYRSEKLFF
cdr3_nt: TGTGCCAGCAGCTTAGAACACGCAGGTTACCGTAGTGAAAAACTGTTTTTT

v_call: TRBV7-9
d_call: NA
j_call: TRBJ2-3
clone_size: NA
cdr3_aa: CASSGGARADTQYF
cdr3_nt: TGTGCCAGCAGCGGGGGGGCCCGGGCAGATACGCAGTATTTT

v_call: TRBV18
d_call: NA
j_call: TRBJ2-1
clone_size: NA
cdr3_aa: CASSPLAGSSYNEQFF
cdr3_nt: TGTGCCAGCTCACCACTTGCAGGTAGCTCCTACAATGAGCAGTTCTTC

v_call: TRBV7-2
d_call: TRBD1
j_call: TRBJ2-7
clone_size: NA
cdr3_aa: CASSIRTGTASSYEQYF
cdr3_nt: TGTGCCAGCAGCATACGTACCGGGACAGCGAGCTCCTACGAGCAGTACTTC

v_call: TRBV18
d_call: NA
j_call: TRBJ2-7
clone_size: NA
cdr3_aa: CASSPIRGYEQYF
cdr3_nt: TGTGCCAGCTCACCTATCAGGGGCTACGAGCAGTACTTC

v_call: TRBV18
d_call: TRBD1
j_call: TRBJ1-1
clone_size: NA
cdr3_aa: CASSTDRINTEAFF
cdr3_nt: TGTGCCAGCTCAACGGACAGGATTAACACTGAAGCTTTCTTT

v_call: TRBV19
d_call: NA
j_call: TRBJ1-2
clone_size: NA
cdr3_aa: CASSIGRDFYGYTF
cdr3_nt: TGTGCCAGTAGTATAGGGCGGGACTTCTATGGCTACACCTTC

v_call: TRBV7-6
d_call: TRBD2
j_call: TRBJ2-3
clone_size: NA
cdr3_aa: CASSRGLAGGTDTQYF
cdr3_nt: TGTGCCAGCAGCAGAGGACTAGCGGGGGGAACAGATACGCAGTATTTT

v_call: TRBV30
d_call: NA
j_call: TRBJ1-1
clone_size: NA
cdr3_aa: CAWSPGWNTEAFF
cdr3_nt: TGTGCCTGGAGCCCAGGCTGGAACACTGAAGCTTTCTTT

v_call: TRBV2
d_call: TRBD1
j_call: TRBJ2-5
clone_size: NA
cdr3_aa: CASRAGTGVETQYF
cdr3_nt: TGTGCCAGCAGAGCTGGGACAGGGGTGGAGACCCAGTACTTC

v_call: TRBV7-9
d_call: NA
j_call: TRBJ1-1
clone_size: NA
cdr3_aa: CASSLLGSSEAFF
cdr3_nt: TGTGCCAGCAGCTTACTGGGTAGTAGCGAAGCTTTCTTT

v_call: TRBV5-4
d_call: NA
j_call: TRBJ1-1
clone_size: NA
cdr3_aa: CASSNWGHTEAFF
cdr3_nt: TGTGCCAGCAGTAATTGGGGCCACACTGAAGCTTTCTTT

v_call: TRBV19
d_call: NA
j_call: TRBJ2-2
clone_size: NA
cdr3_aa: CASSTRETGELFF
cdr3_nt: TGTGCCAGTAGTACCCGGGAAACCGGGGAGCTGTTTTTT

v_call: TRBV5-4
d_call: TRBD1
j_call: TRBJ1-1
clone_size: NA
cdr3_aa: CASSPRQGMGTEAFF
cdr3_nt: TGTGCCAGCAGCCCTCGACAGGGGATGGGCACTGAAGCTTTCTTT